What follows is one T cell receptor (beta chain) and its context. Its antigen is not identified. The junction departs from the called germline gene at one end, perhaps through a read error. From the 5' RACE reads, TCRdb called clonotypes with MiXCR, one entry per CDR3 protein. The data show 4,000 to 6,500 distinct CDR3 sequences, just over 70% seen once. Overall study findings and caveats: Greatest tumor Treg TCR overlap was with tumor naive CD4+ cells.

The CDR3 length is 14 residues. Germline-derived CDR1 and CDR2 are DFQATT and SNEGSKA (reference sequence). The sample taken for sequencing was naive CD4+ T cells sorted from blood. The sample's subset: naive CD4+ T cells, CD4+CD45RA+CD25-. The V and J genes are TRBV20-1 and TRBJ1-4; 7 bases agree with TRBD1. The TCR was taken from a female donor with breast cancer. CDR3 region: CSARGTASNEKLFF. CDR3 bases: TGCAGCGCTAGGGGGACAGCGTCTAATGAAAAACTGTTTTTT.